The 25 T cell receptor beta chains below come from one sample, sequenced in a study of CD4 T cells in relation to SARS-CoV-2 and coronaviruses. CD4+ T cells from unexposed donors were obtained before the COVID-19 pandemic (2011-2018). CD4+ T cells were isolated from the cells after 10 days of culture. Clones were read by immunoSEQ multiplex PCR, and TCRdb kept only the in-frame ones, dropping some. The sample shows 15,000 to 20,000 clones, 77% of them seen only once. No antigen is known for these receptors. The source material was CD4+ T cells from PBMCs, cultured in vitro. These receptors were taken from a human donor in good health.

The V gene is TRBV25-1, the J gene TRBJ2-7; perhaps TRBD2 as D (5 bases). CDR1 and CDR2 from the germline V gene are MGHDK and SYGVNS. V was trimmed by 10 bases and J by 2 bases, leaving 12 bases between them. The CDR3 has 12 residues. The DNA for the CDR3 is TGTGCCACTGGACTCTCCGCCTACGAGCAGTACTTC. Translation gives CATGLSAYEQYF.

This clone was seen a few times. The chain recombines TRBV5-1 with TRBJ1-5; a weak D match, TRBD1 (6 bases). V lost 4 bases and J lost 6, with 17 bases in between. This CDR3 is 15 amino acids long. Germline CDR1 is SGHRS and CDR2 is YFSETQ. As DNA, the CDR3 is TGCGCCAGCAGCATGGAACCGAAAGGGGGTCAGCCCCAGCATTTT. This sequence encodes CASSMEPKGGQPQHF.

There are a few counts of this clone. The chain carries TRBV24-1 and TRBJ1-1; 7 nucleotides match TRBD1. With 3 bases clipped from V and 1 base from J, the junction kept 13 bases outside the gene matches. The CDR3 loop spans 18 amino acids. Germline CDR1 reads KGHDR; CDR2 reads SFDVKD. The CDR3, as DNA: TGTGCCACCAGTGATCGACAGGGTACGGTTGTTAGGAACACTGAAGCTTTCTTT. This encodes CATSDRQGTVVRNTEAFF.

The chain couples TRBV30 to TRBJ1-6, with D maybe TRBD1 (6 bases). The CDR3 covers 16 residues. Germline-derived CDR1 and CDR2 are GTSNPN and SVGIG (reference sequence). Trimming stripped 4 bases from V and 4 bases from J, with 17 bases between. The CDR3 bases are TGTGCCTGGACCCGCGTCGGGACACTTTATAATTCACCCCTCCACTTT. As protein: CAWTRVGTLYNSPLHF. Using reference TRBV30 and TRBJ1-6 for the parts outside the CDR3, the full variable domain is SQTIHQWPATLVQPVGSPLSLECTVEGTSNPNLYWYRQAAGRGLQLLFYSVGIGQISSEVPQNLSASRPQDRQFILSSKKLLLSDSGFYLCAWTRVGTLYNSPLHFGNGTRLTVT.

This clone was seen more than once but under ten times. The J gene is TRBJ1-3, the V gene TRBV3-1 (or the pseudogene TRBV3-2), with D tentatively TRBD1 (6 bases). V lost 2 bases, J lost 3 bases, and 11 bases lay in between. The CDR3 runs to 15 residues. Germline V gene lookup returns CDR1 LGHDT and CDR2 YNNKEL (reference sequence). The CDR3 DNA sequence: TGTGCCAGCAGCCAAAGCGTCAGGGGTGGAAACACCATATATTTT. It yields the protein CASSQSVRGGNTIYF.

The rearrangement uses TRBV6-5 and TRBJ1-6, with 7 bases aligning to TRBD1. This CDR3 is 13 amino acids long. Per germline, CDR1 MNHEY and CDR2 SVGAGI. The V gene end was trimmed by 10 bases and the J gene end by 6 bases; junction bases not matched to a gene: 6. The CDR3 DNA is TGTGCCATACGACAGGGAGGTAATTCACCCCTCCACTTT. It encodes CAIRQGGNSPLHF.

As concerns this clone: The same CDR3 is also encoded by other DNA sequences in this sample. The chain uses TRBV18 and TRBJ1-2; 7 nucleotides align to TRBD1. This CDR3 is 13 amino acids long. The ends lost 6 bases at V and 6 bases at J; junction bases unmatched: 7. The germline V gene encodes CDR1 KGHSH and CDR2 LQKENI. In nucleotides, the CDR3 is TGTGCCAGCTCGCCCGGGACAGATCATGGCTACACCTTC. Translated, it gives CASSPGTDHGYTF. Drawing the rest from reference TRBV18 and TRBJ1-2, the complete variable domain is NAGVMQNPRHLVRRRGQEARLRCSPMKGHSHVYWYRQLPEEGLKFMVYLQKENIIDESGMPKERFSAEFPKEGPSILRIQQVVRGDSAAYFCASSPGTDHGYTFGSGTRLTVV.

The CDR3 sequence: CASSENPLAGNTIYF. As DNA, the CDR3 is TGTGCCAGCAGTGAAAACCCCCTAGCTGGAAACACCATATATTTT. The V gene is TRBV2, the J gene TRBJ1-3; no reliable D call. The CDR3 totals 15 residues. The V gene's germline CDR1 is SNHLY and CDR2 FYNNEI. V dropped 2 bases and J dropped 2 bases, with 10 bases sitting between them.

As regards this clone: Other DNA variants within this sample encode the same CDR3. The gene calls are TRBV5-1 and TRBJ1-4; D is uncertain. Trimming stripped 0 bases from V and 2 bases from J, with 5 bases between. The CDR3 contains 14 residues. From germline, CDR1 is SGHRS and CDR2 YFSETQ. The CDR3 DNA reads TGCGCCAGCAGCTTGGCGGGCACTAATGAAAAACTGTTTTTT. Translating it yields CASSLAGTNEKLFF.

The chain joins TRBV9 to TRBJ2-7; possible D gene TRBD1, 6 bases. The CDR3 has 14 residues. Germline CDR1 is SGDLS and CDR2 is YYNGEE. V was cut by 8 bases and J by 3 bases, with 18 bases left in between. CDR3 DNA: TGTGCCAGGGGGGCCTTACTAGTCTTCTACGAGCAGTACTTC. Residues: CARGALLVFYEQYF.

This clone was seen more than once but under ten times. This sequence joins TRBV11-2 and TRBJ1-5; tentative D call: TRBD1 (5 bases). The CDR3 sequence is 13 residues long. V was trimmed by 5 bases and J by 7 bases, leaving 12 bases between them. Germline-derived CDR1 and CDR2 are SGHAT and FQNNGV. The CDR3 loop is CASSAQEGQPQHF. CDR3 coding DNA: TGTGCCAGCAGCGCACAAGAGGGGCAGCCCCAGCATTTT.

The chain couples TRBV7-6 to TRBJ2-1; D remains ambiguous. V was shortened by 5 bases and J by 6 bases, with 17 bases between the two germline ends. CDR1 is SGHVS and CDR2 is FNYEAQ in the germline V gene. The CDR3 contains 15 residues. The CDR3 DNA reads TGTGCCAGCAGCCCTACGTCCGAGAATATCAATGAGCAGTTCTTC. It translates to CASSPTSENINEQFF.

This clone came up once. This chain connects TRBV9 to TRBJ1-4, with a weak D call TRBD1 (5 bases). V was trimmed by 4 bases and J by 8 bases, leaving 18 bases between them. In germline, CDR1 is SGDLS, CDR2 YYNGEE. The CDR3 runs 15 residues. The CDR3 is CASSPRETNREKLFF. As DNA, the CDR3 is TGTGCCAGCAGCCCCCGAGAAACTAACAGGGAAAAACTGTTTTTT.

This chain links TRBV28 with TRBJ1-6; no definite D call. Germline CDR1 reads MDHEN; CDR2 reads SYDVKM. The CDR3 is made up of 13 amino acids. The V gene lost 7 bases and the J gene lost 6 bases, with 10 bases spanning the gap. This chain's CDR3 is CASTRPTNSPLHF. In DNA form, the CDR3 reads TGTGCCAGCACCCGGCCTACTAATTCACCCCTCCACTTT.

This clone was observed a handful of times. The rearrangement links TRBV5-6 to TRBJ1-2, with a weak D call TRBD1 (6 bases). Per germline, CDR1 SGHDT and CDR2 YYEEEE. The CDR3 is made up of 14 amino acids. V was cut by 3 bases and J by 4 bases, with 13 bases left in between. The CDR3 coding sequence is TGTGCCAGCAGCTCCCGGGACACTCCCTATGGCTACACCTTC. Protein product: CASSSRDTPYGYTF.

The rearrangement uses TRBV7-3 and TRBJ1-4; 7 bases align to TRBD1. CDR1 is SGHTA and CDR2 is FQGTGA in the germline V gene. After removal of 5 bases from V and 8 bases from J, the junction contained 5 bases not matched to a gene. This CDR3 comprises 13 residues. The CDR3 spells CASSIRDREKLFF. The DNA of the CDR3 is TGTGCCAGCAGCATCCGGGACAGAGAAAAACTGTTTTTT.

This clone occurred a few times. The chain combines TRBV7-9 with TRBJ2-5, with TRBD1 matching 12 bases. V lost 4 bases to trimming and J lost 4 bases; unmatched junction nucleotides: 7. The CDR3 extends over 16 amino acids. The germline V gene has CDR1 SEHNR and CDR2 FQNEAQ (reference sequence). CDR3: CASSSGDRGRIETQYF. The CDR3 DNA reads as TGTGCCAGCAGCTCCGGGGACAGGGGGCGCATAGAGACCCAGTACTTC.

This chain uses TRBV9 with TRBJ2-1; D call uncertain. This CDR3 comprises 15 residues. CDR1 SGDLS and CDR2 YYNGEE come from the germline V gene. Trimming removed 0 bases from V and 0 bases from J, with 7 bases in between. CDR3 residues: CASSVGGYSYNEQFF. The CDR3 region has the DNA TGTGCCAGCAGCGTAGGCGGTTACTCCTACAATGAGCAGTTCTTC.

The chain is built from TRBV20-1 and TRBJ2-5, with 7 bases that match TRBD2. V lost 3 bases, J lost 5 bases, and 12 bases stayed unmatched. This CDR3 contains 15 residues. The germline V gene encodes CDR1 DFQATT and CDR2 SNEGSKA (reference sequence). The DNA of the CDR3 is TGCAGTGCTAGTCCCCCCGGGGGAGGGTTCGAGACCCAGTACTTC. As protein: CSASPPGGGFETQYF.

The chain combines TRBV6-5 with TRBJ1-1; 10 bases line up with TRBD1. The CDR3 covers 15 residues. Germline values: CDR1 MNHEY, CDR2 SVGAGI. Losses at the gene ends were 6 bases for V and 2 bases for J; bases not matched to a gene: 6. This chain's CDR3 is CASRSGTGANTEAFF. CDR3 in DNA: TGTGCCAGCAGGTCCGGGACAGGGGCTAACACTGAAGCTTTCTTT.

The V gene is TRBV11-2, the J gene TRBJ2-7, with a tentative D call TRBD2 (5 bases). Trimming shortened V by 4 bases and J by 3 bases, and 10 bases separated the two germline ends. This CDR3 contains 13 residues. Germline V CDR1 and CDR2: SGHAT, FQNNGV. The CDR3: CASSSRTFYEQYF. In nucleotides, the CDR3 is TGTGCCAGCAGCTCCAGGACTTTCTACGAGCAGTACTTC.

This rearrangement joins TRBV29-1 to TRBJ1-3; no clear D gene. CDR3 length equals 13 residues. The germline V gene has CDR1 SQVTM and CDR2 ANQGSEA. V lost 3 bases to trimming and J lost 2 bases, with 8 bases between them. CDR3 in amino acids: CSVEWQTGNTIYF. CDR3 coding DNA: TGCAGCGTTGAGTGGCAGACTGGAAACACCATATATTTT. Together with reference TRBV29-1 and TRBJ1-3, the CDR3 gives the full variable domain: SAVISQKPSRDICQRGTSLTIQCQVDSQVTMMFWYRQQPGQSLTLIATANQGSEATYESGFVIDKFPISRPNLTFSTLTVSNMSPEDSSIYLCSVEWQTGNTIYFGEGSWLTVV.

The CDR3 is CASRSAGASYNEQFF. DNA of the CDR3: TGTGCCAGCAGGAGCGCGGGGGCAAGCTACAATGAGCAGTTCTTC. The J gene is TRBJ2-1, the V gene TRBV5-5; a possible D gene is TRBD2 (7 bases). Germline V gene data show CDR1 as SGHKS and CDR2 as YYEKEE (reference sequence). The CDR3 covers 15 residues. The V end was cut by 5 bases, the J end by 3 bases, with 15 bases between.

The chain uses TRBV7-9 and TRBJ2-3; D is unresolved. Germline lookup yields CDR1 SEHNR and CDR2 FQNEAQ (reference sequence). The CDR3 loop spans 14 amino acids. Trimming took 2 bases from V and 4 from J, leaving 10 bases between them. The CDR3 region has the DNA TGTGCCAGCAGCTTAAACCTTGTTGCAGATACGCAGTATTTT. Protein sequence: CASSLNLVADTQYF.

V gene TRBV30 combines with J gene TRBJ1-5; the match to TRBD1 covers 7 bases. CDR3 length: 12 residues. From germline, CDR1 is GTSNPN and CDR2 SVGIG (reference sequence). V lost 3 bases to trimming and J lost 7 bases; unmatched junction nucleotides: 3. CDR3 protein: CAWSQGGQPQHF. CDR3 bases: TGTGCCTGGAGCCAGGGGGGCCAGCCCCAGCATTTT.